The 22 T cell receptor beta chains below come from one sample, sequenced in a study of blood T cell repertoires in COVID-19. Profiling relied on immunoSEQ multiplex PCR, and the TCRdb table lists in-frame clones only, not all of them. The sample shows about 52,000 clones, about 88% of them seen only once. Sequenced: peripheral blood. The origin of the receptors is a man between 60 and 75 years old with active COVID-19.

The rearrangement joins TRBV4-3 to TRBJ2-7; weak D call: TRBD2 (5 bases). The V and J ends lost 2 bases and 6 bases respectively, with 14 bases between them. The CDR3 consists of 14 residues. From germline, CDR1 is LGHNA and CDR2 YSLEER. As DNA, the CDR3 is TGCGCCAGCAGCCAACGTGGAGTCCGGGGCGAGCAGTACTTC. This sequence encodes CASSQRGVRGEQYF.

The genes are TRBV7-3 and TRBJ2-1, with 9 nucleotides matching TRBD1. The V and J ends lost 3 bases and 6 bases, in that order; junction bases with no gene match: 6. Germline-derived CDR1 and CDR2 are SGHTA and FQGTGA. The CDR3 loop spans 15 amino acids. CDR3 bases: TGTGCCAGCAGCTTCGGGACAGGGAGTTTCAATGAGCAGTTCTTC. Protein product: CASSFGTGSFNEQFF.

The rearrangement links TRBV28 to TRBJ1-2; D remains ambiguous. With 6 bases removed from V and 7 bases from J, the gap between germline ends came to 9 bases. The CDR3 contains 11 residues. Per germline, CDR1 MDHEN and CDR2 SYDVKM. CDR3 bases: TGTGCCAGCAGAATATCGCGTGGCTACACCTTC. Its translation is CASRISRGYTF.

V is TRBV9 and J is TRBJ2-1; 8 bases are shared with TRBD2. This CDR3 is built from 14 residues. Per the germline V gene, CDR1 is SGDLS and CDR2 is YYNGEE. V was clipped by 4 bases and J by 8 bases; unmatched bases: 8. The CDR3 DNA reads TGTGCCAGCAGCTTGAGCGGGAGAGGGGATGAGCAGTTCTTC. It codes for CASSLSGRGDEQFF.

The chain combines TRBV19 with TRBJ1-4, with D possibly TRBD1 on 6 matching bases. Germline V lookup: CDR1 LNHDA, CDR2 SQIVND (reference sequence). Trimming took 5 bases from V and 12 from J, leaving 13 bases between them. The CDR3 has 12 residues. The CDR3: CASSVTGRELFF. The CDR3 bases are TGTGCCAGTAGTGTCACAGGGAGAGAACTGTTTTTT.

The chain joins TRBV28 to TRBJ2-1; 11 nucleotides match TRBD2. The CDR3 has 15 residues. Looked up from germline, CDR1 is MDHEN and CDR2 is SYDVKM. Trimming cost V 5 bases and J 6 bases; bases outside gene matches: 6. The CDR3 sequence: CASSLLAGVSNEQFF. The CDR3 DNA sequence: TGTGCCAGCAGTCTACTAGCGGGAGTCAGCAATGAGCAGTTCTTC.

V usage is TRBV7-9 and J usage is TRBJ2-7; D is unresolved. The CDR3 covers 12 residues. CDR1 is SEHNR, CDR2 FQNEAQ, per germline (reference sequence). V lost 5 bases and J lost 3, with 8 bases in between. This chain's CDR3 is CASSLQIYEQYF. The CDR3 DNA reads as TGTGCCAGCAGCCTCCAGATCTACGAGCAGTACTTC. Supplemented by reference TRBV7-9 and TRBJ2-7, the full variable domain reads DTGVSQNPRHKITKRGQNVTFRCDPISEHNRLYWYRQTLGQGPEFLTYFQNEAQLEKSRLLSDRFSAERPKGSFSTLEIQRTEQGDSAMYLCASSLQIYEQYFGPGTRLTVT.

This chain's CDR3 is CASSYAGERGYTF. As DNA, the CDR3 is TGTGCCAGCAGCTATGCCGGGGAGCGGGGCTACACCTTC. V usage is TRBV11-2 and J usage is TRBJ1-2; D not certain. V lost 4 bases to trimming and J lost 8 bases, with 14 bases between them. The CDR3 consists of 13 residues. The V gene's germline CDR1 is SGHAT and CDR2 FQNNGV.

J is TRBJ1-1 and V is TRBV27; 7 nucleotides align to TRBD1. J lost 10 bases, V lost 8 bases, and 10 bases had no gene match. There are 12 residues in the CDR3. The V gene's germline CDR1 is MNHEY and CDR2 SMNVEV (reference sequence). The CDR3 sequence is CASYNRGSGAFF. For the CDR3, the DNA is TGTGCCAGCTATAACAGGGGTAGCGGAGCTTTCTTT.

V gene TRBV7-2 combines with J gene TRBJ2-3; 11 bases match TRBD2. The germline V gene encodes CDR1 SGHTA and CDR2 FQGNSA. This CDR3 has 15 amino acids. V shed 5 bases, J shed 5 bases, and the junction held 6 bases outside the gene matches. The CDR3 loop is CASSALAGAQDTQYF. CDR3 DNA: TGTGCCAGCAGCGCACTAGCGGGAGCCCAAGATACGCAGTATTTT.

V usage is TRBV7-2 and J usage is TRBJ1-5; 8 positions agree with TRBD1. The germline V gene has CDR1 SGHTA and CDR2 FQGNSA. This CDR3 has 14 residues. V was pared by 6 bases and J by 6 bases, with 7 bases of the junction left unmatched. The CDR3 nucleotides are TGTGCCAGCAGTCCGCAGGGGGCCGGTCAGCCCCAGCATTTT. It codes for CASSPQGAGQPQHF.

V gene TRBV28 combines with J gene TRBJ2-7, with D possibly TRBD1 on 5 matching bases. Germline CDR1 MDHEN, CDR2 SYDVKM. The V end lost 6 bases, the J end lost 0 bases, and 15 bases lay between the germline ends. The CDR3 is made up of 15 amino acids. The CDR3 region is CASRTNRYSSYEQYF. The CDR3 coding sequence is TGTGCCAGCAGAACTAACAGGTACAGCTCCTACGAGCAGTACTTC. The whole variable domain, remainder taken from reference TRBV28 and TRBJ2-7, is DVKVTQSSRYLVKRTGEKVFLECVQDMDHENMFWYRQDPGLGLRLIYFSYDVKMKEKGDIPEGYSVSREKKERFSLILESASTNQTSMYLCASRTNRYSSYEQYFGPGTRLTVT.

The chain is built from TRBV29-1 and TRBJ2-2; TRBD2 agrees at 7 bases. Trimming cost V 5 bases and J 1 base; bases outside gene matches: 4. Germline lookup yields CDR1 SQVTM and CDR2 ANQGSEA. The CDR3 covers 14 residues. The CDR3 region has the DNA TGCAGCGTTACGCGGGAGCGGAACACCGGGGAGCTGTTTTTT. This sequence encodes CSVTRERNTGELFF.

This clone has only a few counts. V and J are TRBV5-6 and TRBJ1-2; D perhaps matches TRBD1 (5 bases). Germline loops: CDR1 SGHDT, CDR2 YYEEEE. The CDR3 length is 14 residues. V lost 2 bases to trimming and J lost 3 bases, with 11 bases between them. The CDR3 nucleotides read TGTGCCAGCAGCTTCGGTTTGACAGACTATGGCTACACCTTC. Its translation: CASSFGLTDYGYTF.

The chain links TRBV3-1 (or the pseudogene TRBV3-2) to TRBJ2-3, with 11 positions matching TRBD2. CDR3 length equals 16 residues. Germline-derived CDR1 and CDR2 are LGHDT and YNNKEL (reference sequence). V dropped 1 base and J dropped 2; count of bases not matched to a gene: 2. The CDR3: CASSQVAGGPTDTQYF. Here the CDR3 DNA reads TGTGCCAGCAGCCAAGTAGCGGGAGGGCCCACAGATACGCAGTATTTT.

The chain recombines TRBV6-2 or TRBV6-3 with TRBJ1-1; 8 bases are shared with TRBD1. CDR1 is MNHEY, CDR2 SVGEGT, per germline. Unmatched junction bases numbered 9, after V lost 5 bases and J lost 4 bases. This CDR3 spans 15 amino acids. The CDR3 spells CASSTGQGIITEAFF. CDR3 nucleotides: TGTGCCAGCAGTACCGGACAGGGAATAATCACTGAAGCTTTCTTT.

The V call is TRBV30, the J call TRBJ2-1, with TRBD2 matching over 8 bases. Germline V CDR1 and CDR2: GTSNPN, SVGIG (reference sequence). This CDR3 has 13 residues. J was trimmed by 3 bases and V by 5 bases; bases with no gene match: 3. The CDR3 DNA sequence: TGTGCCTGGGATAGCGGGGACTACAATGAGCAGTTCTTC. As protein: CAWDSGDYNEQFF.

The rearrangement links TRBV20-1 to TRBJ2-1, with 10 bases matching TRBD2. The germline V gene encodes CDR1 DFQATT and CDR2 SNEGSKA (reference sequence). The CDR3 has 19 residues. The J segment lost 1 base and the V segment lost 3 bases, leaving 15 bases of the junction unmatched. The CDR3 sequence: CSASFWASGRLRSYNEQFF. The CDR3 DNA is TGCAGTGCTAGTTTCTGGGCTAGCGGGAGACTAAGATCCTACAATGAGCAGTTCTTC.

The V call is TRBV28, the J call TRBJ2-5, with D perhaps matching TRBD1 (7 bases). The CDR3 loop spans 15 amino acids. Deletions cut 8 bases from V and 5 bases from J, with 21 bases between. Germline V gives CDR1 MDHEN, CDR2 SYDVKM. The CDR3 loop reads CASPPAGQPAETQYF. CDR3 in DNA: TGTGCCAGCCCTCCCGCGGGACAGCCTGCGGAGACCCAGTACTTC.

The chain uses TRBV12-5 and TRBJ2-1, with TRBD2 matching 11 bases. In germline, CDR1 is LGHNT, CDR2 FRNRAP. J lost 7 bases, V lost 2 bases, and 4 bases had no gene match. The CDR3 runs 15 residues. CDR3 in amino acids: CASGLLTSGSNEQFF. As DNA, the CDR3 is TGTGCTAGTGGTTTGCTCACTAGCGGGAGTAATGAGCAGTTCTTC.

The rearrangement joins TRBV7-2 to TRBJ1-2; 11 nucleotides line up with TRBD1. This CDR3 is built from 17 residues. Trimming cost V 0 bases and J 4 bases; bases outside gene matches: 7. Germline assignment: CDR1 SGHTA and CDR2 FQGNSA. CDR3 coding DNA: TGTGCCAGCAGCTTAGCGGGACAGGGGGTTGGCGGCTATGGCTACACCTTC. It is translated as CASSLAGQGVGGYGYTF.

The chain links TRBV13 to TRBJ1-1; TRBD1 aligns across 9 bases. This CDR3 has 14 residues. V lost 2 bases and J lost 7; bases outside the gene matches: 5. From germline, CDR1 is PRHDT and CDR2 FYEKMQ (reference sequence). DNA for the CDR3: TGTGCCAGCAGCTTACGGGACAGGGCTAATGAAGCTTTCTTT. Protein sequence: CASSLRDRANEAFF.